This entry is about one TCR beta chain. Its specificity is not known. The data originate from a study of T cells in localized non-small cell lung cancer. The V and J ends lost 0 bases and 1 base, in that order; junction bases with no gene match: 6. Germline assignment: CDR1 SGHNT and CDR2 YYREEE (reference sequence). The CDR3 has 16 amino acids. Findings of the study overall: Highest T cell clonality was seen in uninvolved adjacent lung, surpassing that measured in tumor. Appearing in adjacent lung were a median around 60 of the top 100 tumor clones. Analysis by sequencing included only one tumor region, so heterogeneity remains possible.

Generated by immunoSEQ multiplex PCR, the TCRdb table keeps only in-frame clones and is missing some. This table has about 28,000 clones, around 93% appearing once. The rearrangement joins TRBV5-4 to TRBJ2-7; TRBD2 matches at 8 bases. The specimen comprised peripheral blood, sampled before any cancer treatment. The receptor's source is a female donor older than 55 with stage I lung adenocarcinoma. The CDR3 nucleotides read TGTGCCAGCAGCTTGGGGTACGGGGGGGCGTCCTACGAGCAGTACTTC. Its protein product is CASSLGYGGASYEQYF.